The 26 T cell receptor beta chains below were found in one sample sequenced in a study of type 1 and type 2 diabetes patients. The PCR template was genomic DNA. Amplification of the beta chain CDR3 used 30 forward and 13 reverse multiplex primers. TCRdb used MiXCR to reprocess the multiplex PCR reads, holding one entry per CDR3 protein. The sample has approximately 260,000 distinct CDR3 sequences, over 45% seen once; the top ten hold about 13%. Sequencing was performed on peripheral blood mononuclear cells (PBMCs). Receptor source: a man aged 18 to 30 with type 2 diabetes.

This clonotype was counted once. Since the CDR3 does not end with the conserved phenylalanine or tryptophan, this likely comes from a read error. The CDR3 bases are TGTGCCAGCAGCTTAGTGGGGGTGAACACTGAAGCTTTCCTT. Protein sequence: CASSLVGVNTEAFL. The chain is built from TRBV7-2 and TRBJ1-1; D is perhaps TRBD1 (5 bases). Germline V lookup: CDR1 SGHTA, CDR2 FQGNSA. Trimming cost V 1 base and J 0 bases, with 6 bases left between them. The CDR3 covers 14 residues.

This clonotype showed up just once. The CDR3 end shows no conserved phenylalanine or tryptophan, and so a read error is likely. The chain recombines TRBV4-1 with TRBJ2-7; 8 positions match TRBD1. The V segment lost 1 base and the J segment 6 bases; nucleotides outside the gene matches: 5. The CDR3 totals 14 residues. Germline lookup yields CDR1 MGHRA and CDR2 YSYEKL. CDR3 DNA sequence: TGCGCCAGCAGCCAAGGGGCAGGGGGCGGCGAGCAGTACCTC. Protein: CASSQGAGGGEQYL.

To note about this clonotype: The germline gene is not matched at one end of the junction; a read error may be the cause. The chain uses TRBV18 and TRBJ2-1, with a possible D match to TRBD2 (5 bases). This CDR3 is 15 amino acids long. CDR1 and CDR2 (germline): KGHSH, LQKENI. The CDR3 reads CASSQLVASYSEQFF. The DNA for the CDR3 is TGTGCCAGCTCACAACTAGTGGCGTCCTACAGTGAGCAGTTCTTC.

The chain couples TRBV13 to TRBJ2-7; 9 bases fit TRBD1. V gave up 6 bases and J gave up 4 bases; unmatched junction bases: 10. The CDR3 sequence is 15 residues long. CDR1 and CDR2 (germline): PRHDT, FYEKMQ (reference sequence). The CDR3 nucleotides are TGTGCCAGCAGTTCCTCCGGGACAGGGACGTACGAGCAGTACTTC. As protein: CASSSSGTGTYEQYF.

This clonotype was counted only a few times. This chain joins TRBV20-1 and TRBJ2-2, with TRBD2 identical over 8 bases. The CDR3 length is 14 residues. CDR1 is DFQATT, CDR2 SNEGSKA, per germline (reference sequence). V lost 6 bases and J lost 7; bases outside the gene matches: 10. CDR3 loop: CSAPGRGGIGELFF. The CDR3 DNA is TGCAGTGCCCCCGGTCGGGGGGGAATCGGGGAGCTGTTTTTT.

This chain joins TRBV19 and TRBJ2-1; TRBD2 matches at 9 bases. The CDR3 extends over 16 amino acids. Germline V lookup: CDR1 LNHDA, CDR2 SQIVND (reference sequence). With V trimmed by 6 bases and J by 4 bases, 10 bases remained unmatched. CDR3: CASSNPGAGGYNEQFF. As DNA, the CDR3 is TGTGCCAGTAGCAACCCGGGAGCGGGGGGTTACAATGAGCAGTTCTTC.

The chain has TRBV7-3 and TRBJ1-2, with D unresolved. V was pared by 5 bases and J by 0 bases, with 10 bases between. There are 14 residues in the CDR3. The V gene's germline CDR1 is SGHTA and CDR2 FQGTGA. CDR3 nucleotide sequence: TGTGCCAGCAGCCCAGACGTAGCTAACTATGGCTACACCTTC. Protein sequence: CASSPDVANYGYTF.

A word on this clonotype: Possible read error: a much larger clone is one base away. The chain links TRBV7-8 to TRBJ2-7; weak D call: TRBD1 (6 bases). This CDR3 has 14 residues. Germline V CDR1 and CDR2: SGHVS, FQNEAQ. Trimming removed 5 bases at V and 2 bases at J, with 13 bases between. DNA of the CDR3: TGTGCCAGCAGCGTACCGCGACAGGCCTACGAGCAGTACTTC. Its protein product is CASSVPRQAYEQYF.

V is TRBV9 and J is TRBJ2-5, with D hard to call. The CDR3 length is 12 residues. Germline V gene sequence: CDR1 SGDLS, CDR2 YYNGEE. V lost 5 bases, J lost 5 bases, and 10 bases lay in between. The CDR3 bases are TGTGCCAGCAGAGGGCTAGATGAGACCCAGTACTTC. Its protein product is CASRGLDETQYF.

The genes are TRBV19 and TRBJ1-2; weak D call: TRBD1 (5 bases). The CDR3 consists of 14 residues. Germline CDR1 is LNHDA and CDR2 is SQIVND (reference sequence). Trimming shortened V by 4 bases and J by 3 bases, and 12 bases separated the two germline ends. The CDR3 nucleotides are TGTGCCAGTAGTACGCGATCGACAGACTATGGCTACACCTTC. Translation gives CASSTRSTDYGYTF.

This clonotype was detected a few times. The CDR3 sequence is CASSRGFRAGIPYEQYF. DNA for the CDR3: TGTGCCAGCAGCCGCGGGTTTCGGGCGGGGATTCCCTACGAGCAGTACTTC. The rearrangement uses TRBV7-2 and TRBJ2-7, with D perhaps TRBD2 (6 bases). This CDR3 spans 17 amino acids. Trimming cost V 5 bases and J 2 bases, with 22 bases left between them. Germline V lookup: CDR1 SGHTA, CDR2 FQGNSA.

This clonotype showed up just a few times. The V gene is TRBV6-5, the J gene TRBJ1-6; no clear D gene. V was clipped by 3 bases and J by 9 bases, with 12 bases between them. The CDR3 covers 14 residues. The germline CDR1 and CDR2 sequences are MNHEY and SVGAGI. CDR3 in DNA: TGTGCCAGCAGTTATGCAGGCCTGACTTCACCCCTCCACTTT. It is translated as CASSYAGLTSPLHF.

In this sample, this clonotype turned up many times. The rearrangement uses TRBV10-3 and TRBJ2-7; 10 bases are a match to TRBD1. The CDR3 extends over 14 amino acids. Germline CDR1 is ENHRY and CDR2 is SYGVKD. The V segment lost 0 bases and the J segment 7 bases; nucleotides outside the gene matches: 3. The CDR3 here is CAISESEGQGEQYF. The CDR3 DNA sequence: TGTGCCATCAGTGAGTCGGAGGGACAGGGGGAGCAGTACTTC.

In nucleotides, the CDR3 is TGTGCCAGTAGTATAAGTGGGGGCCTGAACACTGAAGCTTTCTTT. Translation gives CASSISGGLNTEAFF. The chain has TRBV19 and TRBJ1-1, with D tentatively TRBD1 (6 bases). Trimming pared 2 bases from V and 0 bases from J, leaving 10 bases between. The CDR3 runs to 15 residues. Germline CDR1 LNHDA, CDR2 SQIVND (reference sequence). Complete variable domain (other parts from reference TRBV19 and TRBJ1-1): DGGITQSPKYLFRKEGQNVTLSCEQNLNHDAMYWYRQDPGQGLRLIYYSQIVNDFQKGDIAEGYSVSREKKESFPLTVTSAQKNPTAFYLCASSISGGLNTEAFFGQGTRLTVV.

This clonotype showed up many times. The chain is built from TRBV10-3 and TRBJ2-7, with no clear D. Germline-derived CDR1 and CDR2 are ENHRY and SYGVKD. CDR3 length: 11 amino acids. Trimming cost V 2 bases and J 4 bases, with 3 bases left between them. DNA for the CDR3: TGTGCCATCAGTGAGGCGTACGAGCAGTACTTC. Translated, it gives CAISEAYEQYF.

Notes on this clonotype: A clone one base away is much larger, so this may be a read error. This chain uses TRBV15 with TRBJ2-1; D possibly matches TRBD1 or TRBD2 (5 bases each). Trimming took 5 bases from V and 10 from J, leaving 18 bases between them. Germline loops: CDR1 LNHNV, CDR2 YYDKDF (reference sequence). The length of the CDR3 is 14 residues. Here the CDR3 reads CATSGPGRTYEQFF. In nucleotides, the CDR3 is TGTGCCACCAGCGGTCCGGGACGGACCTACGAGCAGTTCTTC. The complete variable domain, with remaining parts taken from reference TRBV15 and TRBJ2-1, reads DAMVIQNPRYQVTQFGKPVTLSCSQTLNHNVMYWYQQKSSQAPKLLFHYYDKDFNNEADTPDNFQSRRPNTSFCFLDIRSPGLGDTAMYLCATSGPGRTYEQFFGPGTRLTVL.

The table lists this clonotype with a few counts. This rearrangement joins TRBV7-3 to TRBJ2-1, with TRBD2 matching 9 bases. CDR3 length: 15 residues. Germline loops: CDR1 SGHTA, CDR2 FQGTGA. Losses at the gene ends were 2 bases for V and 6 bases for J; bases not matched to a gene: 5. The chain's CDR3 is CASSLQAGGLNEQFF. The CDR3 bases are TGTGCCAGCAGCTTACAAGCGGGAGGCCTCAATGAGCAGTTCTTC.

The chain links TRBV5-1 to TRBJ2-6, with 10 bases that match TRBD1. The CDR3 covers 17 residues. Germline V gives CDR1 SGHRS, CDR2 YFSETQ. V gave up 9 bases and J gave up 0 bases; unmatched junction bases: 9. The CDR3 here is CATSLGTGVSGANVLTF. The CDR3 DNA follows: TGCGCCACCTCCCTCGGGACAGGGGTCTCTGGGGCCAACGTCCTGACTTTC.

As to this clonotype: As the CDR3 is not closed by the conserved phenylalanine or tryptophan, this likely results from a read error. The chain uses TRBV15 and TRBJ1-2, with D perhaps matching TRBD1 (5 bases). Germline V CDR1 and CDR2: LNHNV, YYDKDF (reference sequence). The CDR3 has 15 residues. V was shortened by 0 bases and J by 4 bases, with 12 bases between the two germline ends. The CDR3 region is CATSREGRAVYGYTC. The CDR3 DNA reads as TGTGCCACCAGCAGAGAGGGCAGGGCGGTCTATGGCTACACCTGC.

This chain joins TRBV30 and TRBJ2-1; TRBD2 matches at 7 bases. The germline V gene has CDR1 GTSNPN and CDR2 SVGIG (reference sequence). The CDR3 spans 15 residues. The V and J ends lost 3 bases and 4 bases, in that order; junction bases with no gene match: 9. The CDR3 DNA sequence: TGTGCCTGGAGCAGGGCCGGGACTACATACAATGAGCAGTTCTTC. Translation: CAWSRAGTTYNEQFF. Complete variable domain (other parts from reference TRBV30 and TRBJ2-1): SQTIHQWPATLVQPVGSPLSLECTVEGTSNPNLYWYRQAAGRGLQLLFYSVGIGQISSEVPQNLSASRPQDRQFILSSKKLLLSDSGFYLCAWSRAGTTYNEQFFGPGTRLTVL.

The sample holds many counts of this clonotype. This sequence joins TRBV10-3 and TRBJ1-2; perhaps TRBD1 as D (5 bases). The germline V gene encodes CDR1 ENHRY and CDR2 SYGVKD. This CDR3 comprises 14 residues. Trimming left V 0 bases short and J 8 bases short, with 13 bases between. Here the CDR3 reads CAISESGGVSGYTF. The CDR3 region has the DNA TGTGCCATCAGTGAGTCAGGAGGGGTCAGCGGCTACACCTTC.

This clonotype has just a few counts. The gene calls are TRBV19 and TRBJ1-4, with D perhaps matching TRBD1 (5 bases). This CDR3 comprises 17 residues. V was cut by 5 bases and J by 6 bases, with 22 bases left in between. Germline values: CDR1 LNHDA, CDR2 SQIVND (reference sequence). CDR3 loop: CASSLRRTGTEDEKLFF. CDR3 DNA: TGTGCCAGTAGTCTACGACGGACTGGGACGGAGGATGAAAAACTGTTTTTT.

This clonotype was recorded many times. The chain has TRBV10-1 and TRBJ2-3, with D possibly being TRBD1 (5 bases). The germline V and J ends were trimmed by 2 bases and 0 bases, with 9 bases remaining between them. Germline CDR1 WNHNN, CDR2 SYGVQD (reference sequence). The CDR3 has 15 amino acids. The CDR3 loop is CASSEQGSSTDTQYF. Here the CDR3 DNA reads TGCGCCAGCAGTGAGCAGGGATCTAGCACAGATACGCAGTATTTT.

There are a few counts of this clonotype. The gene calls are TRBV7-9 and TRBJ1-1; D not certain. This CDR3 has 16 residues. Trimming took 1 base from V and 3 from J, leaving 15 bases between them. The germline CDR1 and CDR2 sequences are SEHNR and FQNEAQ (reference sequence). The CDR3 sequence: CASSLGPARPDTEAFF. The CDR3 bases are TGTGCCAGCAGCTTAGGGCCAGCCAGACCGGACACTGAAGCTTTCTTT.

This clonotype has just a few counts. This chain uses TRBV6-5 with TRBJ1-2; no reliable D call. Germline V gives CDR1 MNHEY, CDR2 SVGAGI. This CDR3 is 14 amino acids long. V was trimmed by 5 bases and J by 3 bases, leaving 13 bases between them. CDR3 DNA sequence: TGTGCCAGCAGTGATATTCGTGACGACTATGGCTACACCTTC. It specifies CASSDIRDDYGYTF.

This clonotype came up a few times. The rearrangement joins TRBV9 to TRBJ2-2; D tentatively fits TRBD1 or TRBD2 (7 bases each). The CDR3 runs 16 residues. With 2 bases removed from V and 7 bases from J, the gap between germline ends came to 18 bases. Per germline, CDR1 SGDLS and CDR2 YYNGEE. DNA for the CDR3: TGTGCCAGCAGCGTTGGAGGGAGGGGGCTCGGCGGGGAGCTGTTTTTT. It encodes CASSVGGRGLGGELFF.